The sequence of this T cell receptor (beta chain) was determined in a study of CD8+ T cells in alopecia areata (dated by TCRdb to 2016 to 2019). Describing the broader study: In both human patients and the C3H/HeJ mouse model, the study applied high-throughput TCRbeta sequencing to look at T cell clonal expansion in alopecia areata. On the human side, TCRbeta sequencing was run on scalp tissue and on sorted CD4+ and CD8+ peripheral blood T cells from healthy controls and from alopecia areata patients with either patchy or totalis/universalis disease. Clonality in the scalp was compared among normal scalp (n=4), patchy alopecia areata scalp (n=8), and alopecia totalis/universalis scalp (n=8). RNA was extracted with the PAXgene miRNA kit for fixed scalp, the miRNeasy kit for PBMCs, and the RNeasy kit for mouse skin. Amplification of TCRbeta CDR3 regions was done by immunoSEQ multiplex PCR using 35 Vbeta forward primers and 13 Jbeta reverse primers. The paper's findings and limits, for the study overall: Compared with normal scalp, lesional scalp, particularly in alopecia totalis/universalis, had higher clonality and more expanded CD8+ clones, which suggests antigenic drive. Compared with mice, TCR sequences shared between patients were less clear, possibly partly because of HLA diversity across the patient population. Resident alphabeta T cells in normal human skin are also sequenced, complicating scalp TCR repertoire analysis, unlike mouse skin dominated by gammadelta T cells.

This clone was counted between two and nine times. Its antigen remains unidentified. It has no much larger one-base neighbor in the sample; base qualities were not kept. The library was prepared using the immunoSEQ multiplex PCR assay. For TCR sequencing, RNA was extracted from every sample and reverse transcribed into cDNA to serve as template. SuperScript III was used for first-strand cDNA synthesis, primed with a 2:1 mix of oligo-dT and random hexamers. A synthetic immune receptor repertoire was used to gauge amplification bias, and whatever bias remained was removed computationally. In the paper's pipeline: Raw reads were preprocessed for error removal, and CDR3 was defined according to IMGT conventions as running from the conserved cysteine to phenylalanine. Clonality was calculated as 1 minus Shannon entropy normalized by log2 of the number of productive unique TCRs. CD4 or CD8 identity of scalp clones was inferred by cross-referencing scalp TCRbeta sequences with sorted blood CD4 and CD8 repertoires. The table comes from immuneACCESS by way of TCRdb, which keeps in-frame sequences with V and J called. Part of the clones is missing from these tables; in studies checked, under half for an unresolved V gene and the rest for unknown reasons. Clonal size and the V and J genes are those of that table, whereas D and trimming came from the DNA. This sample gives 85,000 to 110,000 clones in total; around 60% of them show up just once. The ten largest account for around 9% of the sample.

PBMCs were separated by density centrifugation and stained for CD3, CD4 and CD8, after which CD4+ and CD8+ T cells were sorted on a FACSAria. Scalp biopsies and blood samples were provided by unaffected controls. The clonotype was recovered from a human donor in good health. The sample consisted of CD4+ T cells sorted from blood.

CDR3 protein: CASSYSRDRNQPQHF. The DNA is TGTGCCAGCAGTTACTCGAGGGATCGCAATCAGCCCCAGCATTTT. The V and J genes are TRBV6-5 and TRBJ1-5; no confident D gene assignment can be made. Trimming takes 0 bases from V and 2 bases from J, and the germline ends sit 8 bases apart. Via the germline V gene, CDR1 is MNHEY and CDR2 SVGAGI. CDR3 length: 15 amino acids, cysteine to phenylalanine. The only DNA kept is the CDR3, 45 bases in frame from the first base.